The 28 T cell receptor beta chains listed next were all sequenced from one sample in a study of blood T cell repertoires in COVID-19. The data were produced by immunoSEQ multiplex PCR, yet TCRdb's version contains in-frame clones alone and is incomplete. The sample lists tens of thousands of clones, about 88% seen once, with about 12% in the top ten. Sequencing was carried out using peripheral blood. The receptors stem from a man in his 70s with active or convalescent COVID-19.

The chain joins TRBV7-2 to TRBJ2-7; no reliable D call. V was clipped by 3 bases and J by 5 bases, with 14 bases between them. Germline V gene data show CDR1 as SGHTA and CDR2 as FQGNSA. This CDR3 region has 14 residues. The CDR3 DNA follows: TGTGCCAGCAGCTTGCGTATCAGCGCCCACGAGCAGTACTTC. Residues: CASSLRISAHEQYF.

The CDR3 spells CAISESFRVTAFGYTF. The CDR3 DNA reads TGTGCCATCAGTGAGTCATTCAGGGTGACGGCGTTTGGCTACACCTTC. The chain recombines TRBV10-3 with TRBJ1-2; TRBD1 is a possible D gene (5 bases). Per the germline V gene, CDR1 is ENHRY and CDR2 is SYGVKD. The CDR3 contains 16 residues. V was cut by 0 bases and J by 7 bases, with 18 bases left in between.

The genes are TRBV5-6 and TRBJ1-4, with 10 positions matching TRBD1. Unmatched junction bases numbered 11, after V lost 4 bases and J lost 8 bases. Germline V gene lookup returns CDR1 SGHDT and CDR2 YYEEEE. The CDR3 has 16 amino acids. The CDR3 nucleotides are TGTGCCAGCAGCGCACTGACAGGGGGCGTTGGAGAAAAACTGTTTTTT. It encodes CASSALTGGVGEKLFF.

CDR3 DNA: TGTGCCAGCAGTTTGGGGGGAGGACAGGGCCTTGGGAACTATGGCTACACCTTC. Translated: CASSLGGGQGLGNYGYTF. The chain employs TRBV7-2 and TRBJ1-2; TRBD1 aligns across 8 bases. Germline V gives CDR1 SGHTA, CDR2 FQGNSA. This CDR3 is built from 18 residues. After removal of 6 bases from V and 2 bases from J, the junction contained 17 bases not matched to a gene. Combining the CDR3 with reference TRBV7-2 and TRBJ1-2 gives the whole variable domain GAGVSQSPSNKVTEKGKDVELRCDPISGHTALYWYRQSLGQGLEFLIYFQGNSAPDKSGLPSDRFSAERTGGSVSTLTIQRTQQEDSAVYLCASSLGGGQGLGNYGYTFGSGTRLTVV.

The chain joins TRBV15 to TRBJ1-5, with 7 bases matching TRBD1. With V trimmed by 5 bases and J by 3 bases, 10 bases remained unmatched. CDR1 is LNHNV and CDR2 is YYDKDF in the germline V gene (reference sequence). The CDR3 has 16 residues. The CDR3 sequence is CATSPRQGRYNQPQHF. The CDR3 DNA is TGTGCCACCAGCCCCCGACAGGGAAGGTACAATCAGCCCCAGCATTTT.

J is TRBJ1-4 and V is TRBV10-3; 7 bases are a match to TRBD1. Germline CDR1 ENHRY, CDR2 SYGVKD. CDR3 size: 15 residues. V was clipped by 0 bases and J by 6 bases; unmatched bases: 4. CDR3 nucleotides: TGTGCCATCAGTGAGTCTAGGGGGCTCGATGAAAAACTGTTTTTT. As protein: CAISESRGLDEKLFF.

This clone was observed a handful of times. The DNA of the CDR3 is TGTGCCAGCAGCTTGGCGGGAAACCGGGGTGAAAAACTGTTTTTT. Amino acids: CASSLAGNRGEKLFF. The chain joins TRBV5-4 to TRBJ1-4; D uncertain. This CDR3 is built from 15 residues. V was shortened by 0 bases and J by 7 bases, with 13 bases between the two germline ends. The V gene's germline CDR1 is SGHNT and CDR2 YYREEE (reference sequence). The full variable domain, completed using reference TRBV5-4 and TRBJ1-4, is ETGVTQSPTHLIKTRGQQVTLRCSSQSGHNTVSWYQQALGQGPQFIFQYYREEENGRGNFPPRFSGLQFPNYSSELNVNALELDDSALYLCASSLAGNRGEKLFFGSGTQLSVL.

The CDR3: CASSLDRVGTEAFF. In DNA form, the CDR3 reads TGCGCCAGCAGCTTGGACAGGGTGGGCACTGAAGCTTTCTTT. The chain employs TRBV5-1 and TRBJ1-1; the D gene is possibly TRBD1 (6 bases). The germline V gene encodes CDR1 SGHRS and CDR2 YFSETQ. Trimming removed 0 bases at V and 4 bases at J, with 10 bases between. The CDR3 sequence is 14 residues long.

This clone is categorized as medium-sized. The genes are TRBV5-3 and TRBJ1-2, with 8 bases identical to TRBD1. TRBV5-3 counts as an open reading frame of uncertain function. The CDR3 loop spans 13 amino acids. With 5 bases clipped from V and 8 bases from J, the junction kept 8 bases outside the gene matches. The CDR3 DNA reads TGTGCCAGAAGTCCAGGGGGCGATCCGGGCTACACCTTC. Protein: CARSPGGDPGYTF.

This clone was seen just once. The CDR3 nucleotides are TGTGCCAGCAGTTACGAGCCGAACACTGAAGCTTTCTTT. This codes for CASSYEPNTEAFF. The V gene is TRBV6-5, the J gene TRBJ1-1; D unclear. Per the germline V gene, CDR1 is MNHEY and CDR2 is SVGAGI. The germline V and J ends were trimmed by 2 bases and 1 base, with 5 bases remaining between them. This CDR3 region has 13 residues.

The rearrangement uses TRBV29-1 and TRBJ1-2; maybe TRBD1 (6 bases). Germline values: CDR1 SQVTM, CDR2 ANQGSEA. V lost 7 bases and J 7 bases, leaving 16 bases between the germline ends. The CDR3 loop spans 12 amino acids. Here the CDR3 reads CSGQTGRGGYTF. The CDR3 DNA reads TGCAGCGGGCAGACAGGACGAGGTGGCTACACCTTC.

This chain joins TRBV9 and TRBJ1-1; weak D call: TRBD1 (6 bases). Germline values: CDR1 SGDLS, CDR2 YYNGEE. Deletions cut 6 bases from V and 1 base from J, with 10 bases between. This CDR3 has 13 amino acids. CDR3 nucleotides: TGTGCCAGCAAAAGGACAGAGAACACTGAAGCTTTCTTT. Protein sequence: CASKRTENTEAFF.

The chain couples TRBV7-2 to TRBJ1-2; the D is unclear. V was clipped by 3 bases and J by 0 bases, with 5 bases between them. From germline, CDR1 is SGHTA and CDR2 FQGNSA. This CDR3 is built from 13 residues. The CDR3 loop is CASSFSTNYGYTF. DNA of the CDR3: TGTGCCAGCAGCTTCAGTACTAACTATGGCTACACCTTC. Filled out from reference TRBV7-2 and TRBJ1-2, the complete variable domain reads GAGVSQSPSNKVTEKGKDVELRCDPISGHTALYWYRQSLGQGLEFLIYFQGNSAPDKSGLPSDRFSAERTGGSVSTLTIQRTQQEDSAVYLCASSFSTNYGYTFGSGTRLTVV.

The rearrangement links TRBV7-3 to TRBJ1-1; TRBD1 aligns across 9 bases. CDR1 is SGHTA and CDR2 is FQGTGA in the germline V gene. This CDR3 is 12 amino acids long. With V trimmed by 3 bases and J by 10 bases, 3 bases remained unmatched. The CDR3 loop reads CASSFGGQGAFF. The CDR3 coding sequence is TGTGCCAGCAGCTTTGGGGGACAGGGAGCTTTCTTT.

Here the CDR3 reads CASTTGQVGYTF. The CDR3 DNA sequence: TGTGCCAGTACTACTGGACAGGTTGGCTACACCTTC. The V and J genes are TRBV19 and TRBJ1-2, with TRBD1 identical over 7 bases. This CDR3 is built from 12 residues. Trimming took 7 bases from V and 7 from J; bases not matched to a gene: 6. Germline V gives CDR1 LNHDA, CDR2 SQIVND (reference sequence).

The CDR3 DNA reads as TGTGCCAGCAGCGAGTCAGGGCCAGGCTATGGCTACACCTTC. Its translation is CASSESGPGYGYTF. V is TRBV7-8 and J is TRBJ1-2; D might be TRBD1 (5 bases). Germline-derived CDR1 and CDR2 are SGHVS and FQNEAQ. The CDR3 loop spans 14 amino acids. The ends were cut back, 5 bases at V and 4 bases at J, with 14 bases in the middle.

J is TRBJ1-3 and V is TRBV28, with no clear D. The ends were cut back, 4 bases at V and 0 bases at J, with 13 bases in the middle. The CDR3 consists of 16 residues. The germline gives CDR1 MDHEN, CDR2 SYDVKM. CDR3 sequence: CASSSPINFSGNTIYF. As DNA, the CDR3 is TGTGCCAGCAGTTCCCCCATCAATTTCTCTGGAAACACCATATATTTT. The variable domain in full, completed from reference TRBV28 and TRBJ1-3, reads DVKVTQSSRYLVKRTGEKVFLECVQDMDHENMFWYRQDPGLGLRLIYFSYDVKMKEKGDIPEGYSVSREKKERFSLILESASTNQTSMYLCASSSPINFSGNTIYFGEGSWLTVV.

This rearrangement joins TRBV2 to TRBJ1-5; D possibly corresponds to TRBD1 (5 bases). The V end was cut by 7 bases, the J end by 1 base, with 14 bases between. This CDR3 is built from 15 residues. Germline CDR1 SNHLY, CDR2 FYNNEI. The CDR3 is CASMGGFRSNQPQHF. The CDR3 DNA reads as TGTGCCAGCATGGGGGGGTTTCGAAGCAATCAGCCCCAGCATTTT.

J is TRBJ1-5 and V is TRBV11-3, with a tentative D call TRBD1 (5 bases). This CDR3 is 12 amino acids long. Germline lookup yields CDR1 SGHNT and CDR2 YENEEA. V dropped 2 bases and J dropped 9 bases, with 8 bases sitting between them. CDR3: CASSLRGRPQHF. In DNA, the CDR3 is TGTGCCAGCAGCTTAAGGGGAAGGCCCCAGCATTTT.

The chain has TRBV4-3 and TRBJ1-2, with 8 bases identical to TRBD1. The J segment lost 3 bases and the V segment lost 0 bases, leaving 3 bases of the junction unmatched. Germline loops: CDR1 LGHNA, CDR2 YSLEER. There are 15 residues in the CDR3. This CDR3 reads CASSQENRGDYGYTF. In nucleotides, the CDR3 is TGCGCCAGCAGCCAAGAAAACAGGGGGGACTATGGCTACACCTTC.

The J gene is TRBJ2-2, the V gene TRBV5-4; 7 bases fit TRBD1. The CDR3 loop spans 16 amino acids. V shed 3 bases and J 4 bases; nucleotides not matched to a gene: 9. The V gene's germline CDR1 is SGHNT and CDR2 YYREEE (reference sequence). The CDR3 reads CASSSLGGRVTGELFF. The CDR3 nucleotides are TGTGCCAGCAGCTCGCTAGGGGGCCGAGTCACCGGGGAGCTGTTTTTT.

The chain has TRBV4-2 and TRBJ2-3, with TRBD1 identical over 7 bases. Germline-derived CDR1 and CDR2 are LGHNA and YNFKEQ. The CDR3 sequence is 14 residues long. V was pared by 3 bases and J by 0 bases, with 0 bases of the junction left unmatched. This CDR3 is CASSQGQSTDTQYF. CDR3 sequence (DNA): TGTGCCAGCAGCCAGGGACAGAGCACAGATACGCAGTATTTT.

V and J are TRBV6-5 and TRBJ2-5; a weak D match, TRBD2 (6 bases). Between the trimmed V and J ends, which lost 6 bases and 7 bases, there was a span of 18 bases. This CDR3 comprises 14 residues. In germline, CDR1 is MNHEY, CDR2 SVGAGI. CDR3 region: CASSPGGVLVTQYF. CDR3 sequence (DNA): TGTGCCAGCAGCCCCGGAGGGGTCTTGGTGACCCAGTACTTC.

The chain recombines TRBV24-1 with TRBJ2-1; weak D call: TRBD2 (5 bases). Germline lookup yields CDR1 KGHDR and CDR2 SFDVKD. The V end lost 3 bases, the J end lost 0 bases, and 11 bases lay between the germline ends. The CDR3 length is 16 residues. The CDR3 nucleotides are TGTGCCACCAGTGATCACCGGGGTAGCTCCTACAATGAGCAGTTCTTC. Encoded protein: CATSDHRGSSYNEQFF.

CDR3: CASLAGGTDTQYF. The CDR3 coding sequence is TGTGCCAGCCTAGCGGGGGGCACAGATACGCAGTATTTT. The rearrangement joins TRBV6-5 to TRBJ2-3, with 10 bases identical to TRBD2. CDR1 MNHEY and CDR2 SVGAGI come from the germline V gene. With V trimmed by 8 bases and J by 1 base, 0 bases remained unmatched. The CDR3 spans 13 residues.

CDR3 DNA: TGTGCCAGCAGCTCAAACCAGGGGTTGGAAACTGAAGCTTTCTTT. This encodes CASSSNQGLETEAFF. The V call is TRBV7-9, the J call TRBJ1-1; D might be TRBD1 (6 bases). Trimming shortened V by 4 bases and J by 5 bases, and 17 bases separated the two germline ends. The CDR3 consists of 15 residues. Germline CDR1 SEHNR, CDR2 FQNEAQ (reference sequence).

The chain recombines TRBV19 with TRBJ1-1; D possibly corresponds to TRBD1 (5 bases). The V gene's germline CDR1 is LNHDA and CDR2 SQIVND (reference sequence). This CDR3 is built from 13 residues. Between the trimmed V and J ends, which lost 3 bases and 1 base, there was a span of 6 bases. The CDR3 DNA sequence: TGTGCCAGTAGTATCACAGGGAACACTGAAGCTTTCTTT. This sequence encodes CASSITGNTEAFF.

This clone was counted once. V is TRBV7-8 and J is TRBJ1-6; D is undetermined. Trimming took 4 bases from V and 7 from J, leaving 8 bases between them. The V gene's germline CDR1 is SGHVS and CDR2 FQNEAQ. The CDR3 loop spans 13 amino acids. The CDR3 sequence is CASSWRENSPLHF. The DNA of the CDR3 is TGTGCCAGCAGCTGGAGGGAAAATTCACCCCTCCACTTT.